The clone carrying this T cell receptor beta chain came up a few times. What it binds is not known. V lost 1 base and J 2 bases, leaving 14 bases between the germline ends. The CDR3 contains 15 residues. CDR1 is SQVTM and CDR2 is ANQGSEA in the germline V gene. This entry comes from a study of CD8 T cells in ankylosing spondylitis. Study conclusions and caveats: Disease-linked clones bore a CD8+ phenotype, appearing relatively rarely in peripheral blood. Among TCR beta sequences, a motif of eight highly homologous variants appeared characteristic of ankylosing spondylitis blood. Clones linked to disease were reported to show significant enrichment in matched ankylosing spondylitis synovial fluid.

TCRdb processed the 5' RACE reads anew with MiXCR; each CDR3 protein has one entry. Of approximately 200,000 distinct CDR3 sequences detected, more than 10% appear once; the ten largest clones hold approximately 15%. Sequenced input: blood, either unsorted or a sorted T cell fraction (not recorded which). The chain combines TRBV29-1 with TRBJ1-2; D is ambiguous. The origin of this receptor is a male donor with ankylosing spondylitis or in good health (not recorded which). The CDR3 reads CSVEGSTSANYGYTF. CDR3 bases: TGCAGCGTTGAAGGAAGTACAAGTGCGAACTATGGCTACACCTTC.